Listed below are T cell receptor beta chains from one sample, sequenced in a study of shared clonotypes between healthy human individuals. Method: immunoSEQ multiplex PCR; TCRdb's copy keeps in-frame clones and lacks some. The table has roughly 850,000 clones, 95% to 97% seen once; the top ten hold about 0.21%. Sequencing was done on a sample of naive CD8+ T cells sorted from blood. Receptors originate from a young man in good health. Each CDR3 is given with its conserved first and last residue. The order of the fields is D gene, V gene, clone size, J gene, CDR3 protein, CDR3 DNA. A D gene is named only where the DNA matches it firmly. Clone size appears in some rows only: once, few, many, or a class for an expanded clone.

D gene: TRBD1; V gene: TRBV7-8; clone size: -; J gene: TRBJ2-7; CDR3 protein: CASSPGQLPYEQYF; CDR3 DNA: TGTGCCAGCAGCCCGGGACAGCTTCCCTACGAGCAGTACTTC
D gene: TRBD1; V gene: TRBV27; clone size: -; J gene: TRBJ2-5; CDR3 protein: CASSSYRGREQETQYF; CDR3 DNA: TGTGCCAGCAGTTCCTACAGGGGGCGCGAACAAGAGACCCAGTACTTC
D gene: TRBD1; V gene: TRBV7-9; clone size: once; J gene: TRBJ2-7; CDR3 protein: CASSQGQGDYEQYF; CDR3 DNA: TGTGCCAGCAGCCAAGGACAGGGGGACTACGAGCAGTACTTC
D gene: -; V gene: TRBV2; clone size: -; J gene: TRBJ2-1; CDR3 protein: CASSVVETASRNEQFF; CDR3 DNA: TGTGCCAGCAGCGTGGTTGAGACAGCTAGTAGGAATGAGCAGTTCTTC
D gene: TRBD2; V gene: TRBV27; clone size: -; J gene: TRBJ2-3; CDR3 protein: CASSSTSGRAGDTQYF; CDR3 DNA: TGTGCCAGCAGTTCCACTAGCGGGAGGGCTGGAGATACGCAGTATTTT
D gene: TRBD2; V gene: TRBV18; clone size: -; J gene: TRBJ2-1; CDR3 protein: CASSPLLRSGSFSYNEQFF; CDR3 DNA: TGTGCCAGCTCACCACTCCTTCGGAGCGGGAGTTTTTCCTACAATGAGCAGTTCTTC
D gene: TRBD2; V gene: TRBV7-9; clone size: -; J gene: TRBJ2-3; CDR3 protein: CASSAPGTSGTDTQYF; CDR3 DNA: TGTGCCAGCAGCGCCCCCGGGACTAGCGGAACAGATACGCAGTATTTT
D gene: TRBD1; V gene: TRBV2; clone size: -; J gene: TRBJ2-7; CDR3 protein: CAGRGRYEQYF; CDR3 DNA: TGTGCCGGCAGGGGGCGGTACGAGCAGTACTTC
D gene: TRBD1; V gene: TRBV9; clone size: once; J gene: TRBJ2-7; CDR3 protein: CASSVGGTGYYEQYF; CDR3 DNA: TGTGCCAGCAGCGTAGGTGGGACAGGCTACTACGAGCAGTACTTC
D gene: -; V gene: TRBV9; clone size: -; J gene: TRBJ2-7; CDR3 protein: CASSVGDAGSYEQYF; CDR3 DNA: TGTGCCAGCAGCGTAGGGGACGCCGGCTCCTACGAGCAGTACTTC
D gene: -; V gene: TRBV5-1; clone size: -; J gene: TRBJ2-2; CDR3 protein: CASSLGPRIDSLTGAGELFF; CDR3 DNA: TGCGCCAGCAGCTTGGGACCCCGCATTGACAGTTTAACAGGCGCCGGGGAGCTGTTTTTT
D gene: -; V gene: TRBV6-1; clone size: -; J gene: TRBJ2-1; CDR3 protein: CASSLQASSYNEQFF; CDR3 DNA: TGTGCCAGCAGCCTACAGGCGAGCTCCTACAATGAGCAGTTCTTC
D gene: TRBD2; V gene: TRBV5-5; clone size: -; J gene: TRBJ2-2; CDR3 protein: CASSSGLAGAGELFF; CDR3 DNA: TGTGCCAGCAGCTCGGGACTAGCGGGAGCTGGGGAGCTGTTTTTT
D gene: -; V gene: TRBV14; clone size: -; J gene: TRBJ2-1; CDR3 protein: CASRQQGSGTYEQFF; CDR3 DNA: TGTGCCAGCAGACAACAGGGATCGGGAACTTATGAGCAGTTCTTC
D gene: TRBD1; V gene: TRBV19; clone size: -; J gene: TRBJ1-1; CDR3 protein: CASSISSGGWGVEAFF; CDR3 DNA: TGTGCCAGTAGTATCTCCTCAGGGGGGTGGGGCGTTGAAGCTTTCTTT
D gene: -; V gene: TRBV15; clone size: -; J gene: TRBJ2-2; CDR3 protein: CATSRVPRGQNTGELFF; CDR3 DNA: TGTGCCACCAGCAGAGTCCCCAGGGGCCAGAACACCGGGGAGCTGTTTTTT
D gene: -; V gene: TRBV7-9; clone size: -; J gene: TRBJ2-1; CDR3 protein: CASSSRYEQFF; CDR3 DNA: TGTGCCAGCAGCAGCCGTTATGAGCAGTTCTTC
D gene: -; V gene: TRBV6-6; clone size: -; J gene: TRBJ1-5; CDR3 protein: CASGSTAQHF; CDR3 DNA: TGTGCCAGCGGGTCCACAGCCCAGCATTTT
D gene: TRBD1; V gene: TRBV6-5; clone size: -; J gene: TRBJ2-3; CDR3 protein: CASSGQGPADTQYF; CDR3 DNA: TGTGCCAGCAGTGGACAGGGGCCGGCAGATACGCAGTATTTT
D gene: TRBD1; V gene: TRBV14; clone size: -; J gene: TRBJ2-7; CDR3 protein: CASSQVPGQMTYEQYF; CDR3 DNA: TGTGCCAGCAGCCAAGTCCCGGGACAGATGACCTACGAGCAGTACTTC
D gene: TRBD1; V gene: TRBV7-9; clone size: -; J gene: TRBJ1-4; CDR3 protein: CASSPPQGDNEKLFF; CDR3 DNA: TGTGCCAGCAGCCCCCCCCAGGGGGACAATGAAAAACTGTTTTTT
D gene: TRBD2; V gene: TRBV6-5; clone size: -; J gene: TRBJ2-3; CDR3 protein: CASSPLAGADTQYF; CDR3 DNA: TGTGCCAGCAGTCCCCTAGCGGGAGCAGATACGCAGTATTTT
D gene: -; V gene: TRBV13; clone size: -; J gene: TRBJ2-5; CDR3 protein: CASSFRGGETQYF; CDR3 DNA: TGTGCCAGCAGCTTTCGAGGAGGGGAGACCCAGTACTTC
D gene: TRBD2; V gene: TRBV6-5; clone size: -; J gene: TRBJ2-1; CDR3 protein: CASSIIAGGYNEQFF; CDR3 DNA: TGTGCCAGCAGCATCATAGCGGGGGGCTACAATGAGCAGTTCTTC
D gene: TRBD2; V gene: TRBV5-8; clone size: -; J gene: TRBJ2-3; CDR3 protein: CASSDGTSGTDTQYF; CDR3 DNA: TGTGCCAGCAGCGACGGGACTAGCGGGACAGATACGCAGTATTTT
D gene: TRBD1; V gene: TRBV27; clone size: -; J gene: TRBJ2-3; CDR3 protein: CASSPIGTEGPTDTQYF; CDR3 DNA: TGTGCCAGCAGTCCGATCGGGACAGAGGGGCCCACAGATACGCAGTATTTT
D gene: TRBD1; V gene: TRBV27; clone size: -; J gene: TRBJ2-7; CDR3 protein: CASREQGSPYEQYF; CDR3 DNA: TGTGCCAGCAGGGAACAGGGGTCGCCCTACGAGCAGTACTTC
D gene: -; V gene: TRBV5-5; clone size: few; J gene: TRBJ2-3; CDR3 protein: CASSLAGSTDTQYF; CDR3 DNA: TGTGCCAGCAGCTTGGCCGGCAGCACAGATACGCAGTATTTT
D gene: -; V gene: TRBV4-1; clone size: -; J gene: TRBJ1-3; CDR3 protein: CASSQSGISGNTIYF; CDR3 DNA: TGCGCCAGCAGCCAGTCAGGAATCTCTGGAAACACCATATATTTT
D gene: TRBD1; V gene: TRBV5-1; clone size: -; J gene: TRBJ1-2; CDR3 protein: CASSLVTGGYGGYTF; CDR3 DNA: TGCGCCAGCAGCCTGGTGACAGGGGGGTATGGCGGCTACACCTTC
D gene: -; V gene: TRBV7-2; clone size: -; J gene: TRBJ1-4; CDR3 protein: CASSSQETDYEKLFF; CDR3 DNA: TGTGCCAGCAGCTCGCAGGAGACTGACTATGAAAAACTGTTTTTT
D gene: -; V gene: TRBV9; clone size: -; J gene: TRBJ2-2; CDR3 protein: CASSDPGAGAGTGELFF; CDR3 DNA: TGTGCCAGCAGCGACCCGGGGGCGGGAGCTGGTACCGGGGAGCTGTTTTTT
D gene: -; V gene: TRBV27; clone size: -; J gene: TRBJ1-5; CDR3 protein: CASSLNQGRSNQPQHF; CDR3 DNA: TGTGCCAGCAGTTTAAATCAGGGACGGAGCAATCAGCCCCAGCATTTT
D gene: TRBD2; V gene: TRBV10-3; clone size: -; J gene: TRBJ2-2; CDR3 protein: CAIRLAGEPGELFF; CDR3 DNA: TGTGCCATCCGACTAGCGGGAGAACCCGGGGAGCTGTTTTTT
D gene: -; V gene: TRBV18; clone size: -; J gene: TRBJ2-2; CDR3 protein: CASSPEGSNGELFF; CDR3 DNA: TGTGCCAGCTCACCGGAGGGGTCGAACGGGGAGCTGTTTTTT
D gene: -; V gene: TRBV27; clone size: -; J gene: TRBJ1-5; CDR3 protein: CASPRGDQPQHF; CDR3 DNA: TGTGCCAGCCCTAGGGGGGATCAGCCCCAGCATTTT
D gene: -; V gene: TRBV13; clone size: -; J gene: TRBJ1-5; CDR3 protein: CASSLRGQPQHF; CDR3 DNA: TGTGCCAGCAGCTTACGGGGTCAGCCCCAGCATTTT
D gene: TRBD2; V gene: TRBV7-2; clone size: -; J gene: TRBJ2-5; CDR3 protein: CASSLRGASGAKQETQYF; CDR3 DNA: TGTGCCAGCAGCTTAAGGGGGGCTAGCGGGGCAAAACAAGAGACCCAGTACTTC
D gene: -; V gene: TRBV9; clone size: -; J gene: TRBJ2-5; CDR3 protein: CASSVEAVWDQETQYF; CDR3 DNA: TGTGCCAGCAGCGTAGAGGCCGTGTGGGACCAAGAGACCCAGTACTTC
D gene: TRBD2; V gene: TRBV2; clone size: -; J gene: TRBJ2-4; CDR3 protein: CATSGDLLAKNIQYF; CDR3 DNA: TGTGCCACAAGCGGGGACTTACTAGCCAAAAACATTCAGTACTTC
D gene: -; V gene: TRBV27; clone size: -; J gene: TRBJ2-7; CDR3 protein: CASSSPANLGRGSYEQYF; CDR3 DNA: TGTGCCAGCAGTTCTCCCGCTAATCTAGGACGGGGCTCCTACGAGCAGTACTTC
D gene: -; V gene: TRBV7-9; clone size: -; J gene: TRBJ1-5; CDR3 protein: CASSVSNQPQHF; CDR3 DNA: TGTGCCAGCAGCGTTAGCAATCAGCCCCAGCATTTT
D gene: -; V gene: TRBV19; clone size: -; J gene: TRBJ2-7; CDR3 protein: CASSILGRSYEQYF; CDR3 DNA: TGTGCCAGTAGTATCCTTGGACGGTCCTACGAGCAGTACTTC
D gene: -; V gene: TRBV4-1; clone size: -; J gene: TRBJ2-7; CDR3 protein: CASSPSLVQNEQYF; CDR3 DNA: TGCGCCAGCAGCCCCTCCCTTGTACAGAACGAGCAGTACTTC
D gene: -; V gene: TRBV27; clone size: -; J gene: TRBJ2-7; CDR3 protein: CASSSSATYEQYF; CDR3 DNA: -
D gene: -; V gene: TRBV6-5; clone size: -; J gene: TRBJ1-4; CDR3 protein: CASSYGNNEKLFF; CDR3 DNA: TGTGCCAGCAGTTACGGGAATAATGAAAAACTGTTTTTT